These 6 T cell receptor beta chains were all obtained from the same sample, sequenced in a study of T cell repertoires in cytomegalovirus infection. MiXCR, run by TCRdb on the reads, gives a single entry per CDR3 protein. The data hold approximately 250,000 distinct CDR3 sequences, with roughly 20% observed a single time. Sequenced material: CD8+ T cells from PBMCs. The origin of the receptors is a human donor in good health (CMV status not recorded). Some clones in this sample may be carry-over from other donors' samples.

This clonotype was detected only a few times. The rearrangement uses TRBV11-2 and TRBJ2-2; D gene ambiguous. Germline lookup yields CDR1 SGHAT and CDR2 FQNNGV. Trimming took off 0 bases at V and 6 bases at J, with 8 bases between the two ends. CDR3 length: 14 residues. The CDR3 here is CASSLEYIPGELFF. CDR3 DNA: TGTGCCAGCAGCTTAGAGTACATTCCCGGGGAGCTGTTTTTT.

The chain links TRBV19 to TRBJ1-2; no definite D call. The CDR3 contains 13 residues. V was pared by 3 bases and J by 4 bases, with 9 bases between. Germline CDR1 is LNHDA and CDR2 is SQIVND (reference sequence). The CDR3 protein is CASSIGWAYGYTF. CDR3 nucleotides: TGTGCCAGTAGTATCGGGTGGGCCTATGGCTACACCTTC.

Many counts were recorded for this clonotype. The CDR3 here is CASSAMGGETDTQYF. The CDR3 nucleotides are TGTGCCAGCAGCGCCATGGGTGGGGAAACAGATACGCAGTATTTT. This rearrangement joins TRBV7-9 to TRBJ2-3; no reliable D call. Trimming removed 5 bases at V and 3 bases at J, with 15 bases between. Germline CDR1 is SEHNR and CDR2 is FQNEAQ (reference sequence). The CDR3 has 15 residues.

This clonotype was seen ten or more times. The chain recombines TRBV7-9 with TRBJ2-7, with 9 bases that match TRBD2. The CDR3 extends over 14 amino acids. Germline V lookup: CDR1 SEHNR, CDR2 FQNEAQ (reference sequence). V lost 4 bases, J lost 5 bases, and 6 bases stayed unmatched. The CDR3 protein is CASSWRGGFDEQYF. DNA of the CDR3: TGTGCCAGCAGCTGGCGGGGGGGGTTCGACGAGCAGTACTTC.

This clonotype showed up many times. CDR3 bases: TGTGCCAGCAGTGATAGTACCTGGGTAGAAGATACGCAGTATTTT. As protein: CASSDSTWVEDTQYF. The chain joins TRBV6-1 to TRBJ2-3; D call uncertain. CDR1 and CDR2 from the germline V gene are MNHNS and SASEGT. The V end was cut by 3 bases, the J end by 5 bases, with 15 bases between. This CDR3 contains 15 residues.

This clonotype was seen repeatedly, ten times or more. V is TRBV7-9 and J is TRBJ1-2; D remains ambiguous. The V gene's germline CDR1 is SEHNR and CDR2 FQNEAQ (reference sequence). The CDR3 is 14 residues long. V was clipped by 1 base and J by 8 bases, with 14 bases between them. The CDR3: CASSLEATRKGYTF. In nucleotides, the CDR3 is TGTGCCAGCAGCTTAGAGGCCACGAGGAAGGGCTACACCTTC.